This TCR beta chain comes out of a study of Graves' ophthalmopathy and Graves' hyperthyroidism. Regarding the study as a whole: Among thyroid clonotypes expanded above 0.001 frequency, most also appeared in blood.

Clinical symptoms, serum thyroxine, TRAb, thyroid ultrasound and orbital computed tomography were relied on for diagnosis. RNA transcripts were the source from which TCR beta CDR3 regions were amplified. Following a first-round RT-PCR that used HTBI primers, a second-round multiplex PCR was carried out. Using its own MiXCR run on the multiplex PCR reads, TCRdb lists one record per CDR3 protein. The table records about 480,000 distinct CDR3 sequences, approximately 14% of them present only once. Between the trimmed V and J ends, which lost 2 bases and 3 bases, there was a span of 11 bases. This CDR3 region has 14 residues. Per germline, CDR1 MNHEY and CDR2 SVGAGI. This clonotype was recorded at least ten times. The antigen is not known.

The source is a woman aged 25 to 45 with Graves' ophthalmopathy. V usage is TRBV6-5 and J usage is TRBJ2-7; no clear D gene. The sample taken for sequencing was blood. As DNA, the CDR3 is TGTGCCAGCAGTTACCAGATTAGTAGCTACGAGCAGTACTTC. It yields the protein CASSYQISSYEQYF.